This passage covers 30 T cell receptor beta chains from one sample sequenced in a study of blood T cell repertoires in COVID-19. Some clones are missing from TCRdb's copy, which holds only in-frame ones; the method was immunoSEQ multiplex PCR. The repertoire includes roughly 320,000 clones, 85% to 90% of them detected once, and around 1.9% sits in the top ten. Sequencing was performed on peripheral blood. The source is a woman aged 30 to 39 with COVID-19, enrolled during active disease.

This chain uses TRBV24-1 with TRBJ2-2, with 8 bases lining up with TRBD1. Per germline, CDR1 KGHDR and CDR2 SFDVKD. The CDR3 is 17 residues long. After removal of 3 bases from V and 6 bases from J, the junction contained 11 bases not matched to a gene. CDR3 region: CATSDSAGTGSPGELFF. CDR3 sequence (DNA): TGTGCCACCAGTGATAGCGCCGGGACAGGCTCCCCCGGGGAGCTGTTTTTT.

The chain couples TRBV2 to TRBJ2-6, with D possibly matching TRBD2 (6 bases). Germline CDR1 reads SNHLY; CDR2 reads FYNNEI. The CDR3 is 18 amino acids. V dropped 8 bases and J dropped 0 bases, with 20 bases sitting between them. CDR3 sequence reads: CASFWRGGGLSGANVLTF. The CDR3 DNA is TGTGCCAGCTTTTGGCGTGGGGGAGGACTCTCTGGGGCCAACGTCCTGACTTTC.

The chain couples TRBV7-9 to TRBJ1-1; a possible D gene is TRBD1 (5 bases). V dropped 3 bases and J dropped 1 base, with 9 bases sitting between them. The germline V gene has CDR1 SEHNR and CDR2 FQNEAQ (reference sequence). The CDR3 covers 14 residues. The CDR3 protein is CASSFITGNTEAFF. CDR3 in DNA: TGTGCCAGCAGCTTCATAACAGGGAACACTGAAGCTTTCTTT.

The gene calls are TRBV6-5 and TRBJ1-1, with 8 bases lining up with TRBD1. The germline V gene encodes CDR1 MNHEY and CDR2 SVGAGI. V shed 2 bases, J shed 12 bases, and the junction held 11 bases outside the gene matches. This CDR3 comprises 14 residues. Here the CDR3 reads CASSYTGQGRITFF. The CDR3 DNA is TGTGCCAGCAGTTACACTGGACAGGGCCGGATAACTTTCTTT.

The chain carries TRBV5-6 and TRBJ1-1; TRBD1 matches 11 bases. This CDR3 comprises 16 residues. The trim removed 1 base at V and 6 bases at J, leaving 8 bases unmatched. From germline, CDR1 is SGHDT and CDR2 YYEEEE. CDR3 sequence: CASSLFLGQGVAEAFF. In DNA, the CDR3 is TGTGCCAGCAGCTTGTTTTTGGGACAGGGGGTCGCTGAAGCTTTCTTT.

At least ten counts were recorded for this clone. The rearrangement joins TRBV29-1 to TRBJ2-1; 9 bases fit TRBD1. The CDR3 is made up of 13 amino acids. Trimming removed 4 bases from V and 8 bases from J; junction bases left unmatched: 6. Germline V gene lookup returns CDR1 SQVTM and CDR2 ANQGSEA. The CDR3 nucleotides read TGCAGCGTTGGATCACAGGGGGCCGATGAGCAGTTCTTC. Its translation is CSVGSQGADEQFF.

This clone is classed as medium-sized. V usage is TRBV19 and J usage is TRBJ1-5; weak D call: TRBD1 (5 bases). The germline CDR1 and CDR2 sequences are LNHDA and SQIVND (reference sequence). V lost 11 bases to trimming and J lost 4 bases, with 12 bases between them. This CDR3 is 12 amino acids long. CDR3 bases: TGTGCCGGCCGGCAGGGTAATCAGCCCCAGCATTTT. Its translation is CAGRQGNQPQHF.

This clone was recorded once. The CDR3 region is CASSSEPGQETQYF. CDR3 DNA: TGTGCCAGCAGCTCAGAGCCGGGGCAAGAGACCCAGTACTTC. The chain recombines TRBV7-2 with TRBJ2-5, with a tentative D call TRBD2 (5 bases). The germline V gene encodes CDR1 SGHTA and CDR2 FQGNSA. The V end was cut by 4 bases, the J end by 2 bases, with 11 bases between. The CDR3 extends over 14 amino acids.

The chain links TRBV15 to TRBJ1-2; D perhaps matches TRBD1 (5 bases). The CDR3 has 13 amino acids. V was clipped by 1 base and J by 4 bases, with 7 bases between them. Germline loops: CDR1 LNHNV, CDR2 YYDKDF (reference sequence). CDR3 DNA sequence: TGTGCCACCAGCAGAGTCGGGGGCTATGGCTACACCTTC. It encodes CATSRVGGYGYTF.

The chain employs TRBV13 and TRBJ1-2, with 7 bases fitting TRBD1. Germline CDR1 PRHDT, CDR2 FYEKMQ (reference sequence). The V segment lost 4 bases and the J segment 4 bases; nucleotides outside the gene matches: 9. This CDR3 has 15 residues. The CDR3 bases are TGTGCCAGCAGCTCGGGGACAGAAATTCTCTATGGCTACACCTTC. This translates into CASSSGTEILYGYTF. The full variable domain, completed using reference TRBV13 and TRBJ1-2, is AAGVIQSPRHLIKEKRETATLKCYPIPRHDTVYWYQQGPGQDPQFLISFYEKMQSDKGSIPDRFSAQQFSDYHSELNMSSLELGDSALYFCASSSGTEILYGYTFGSGTRLTVV.

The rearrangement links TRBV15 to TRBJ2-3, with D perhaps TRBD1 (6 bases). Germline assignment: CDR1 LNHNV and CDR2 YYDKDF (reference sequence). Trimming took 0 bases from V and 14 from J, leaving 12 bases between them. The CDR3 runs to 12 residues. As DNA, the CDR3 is TGTGCCACCAGCAGAGATTTCAGGGGATTGTATTTT. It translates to CATSRDFRGLYF.

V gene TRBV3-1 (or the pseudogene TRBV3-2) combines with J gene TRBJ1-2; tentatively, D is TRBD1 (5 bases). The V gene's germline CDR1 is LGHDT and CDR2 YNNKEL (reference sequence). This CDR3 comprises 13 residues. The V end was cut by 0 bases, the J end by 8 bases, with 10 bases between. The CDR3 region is CASSQDGGSGYTF. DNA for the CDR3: TGTGCCAGCAGCCAAGATGGGGGGTCGGGCTACACCTTC.

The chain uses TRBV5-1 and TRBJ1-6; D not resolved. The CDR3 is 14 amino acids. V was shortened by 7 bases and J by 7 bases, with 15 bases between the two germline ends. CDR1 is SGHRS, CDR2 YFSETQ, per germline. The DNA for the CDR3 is TGCGCCAGCGGCGTCAGGTCAAACAATTCACCCCTCCACTTT. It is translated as CASGVRSNNSPLHF.

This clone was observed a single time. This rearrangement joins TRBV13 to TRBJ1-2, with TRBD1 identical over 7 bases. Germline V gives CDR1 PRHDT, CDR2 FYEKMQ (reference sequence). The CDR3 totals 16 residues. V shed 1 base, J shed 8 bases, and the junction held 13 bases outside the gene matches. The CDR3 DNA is TGTGCCAGCAGCTTAGTATCGACAGGGAGACGTATCGGCTACACCTTC. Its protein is CASSLVSTGRRIGYTF.

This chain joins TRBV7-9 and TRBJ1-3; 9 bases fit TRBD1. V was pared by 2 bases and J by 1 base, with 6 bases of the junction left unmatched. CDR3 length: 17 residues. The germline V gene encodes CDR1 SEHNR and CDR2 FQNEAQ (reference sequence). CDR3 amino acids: CASSLPRQGDSGNTIYF. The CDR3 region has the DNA TGTGCCAGCAGCTTACCCAGACAGGGGGATTCTGGAAACACCATATATTTT.

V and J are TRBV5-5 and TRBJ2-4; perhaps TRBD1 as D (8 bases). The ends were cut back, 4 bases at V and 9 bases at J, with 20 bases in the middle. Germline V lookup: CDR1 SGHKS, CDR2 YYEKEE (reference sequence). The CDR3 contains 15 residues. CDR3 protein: CASSAGDRPGGIQYF. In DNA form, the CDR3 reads TGTGCCAGCAGCGCGGGGGACAGGCCTGGCGGCATTCAGTACTTC.

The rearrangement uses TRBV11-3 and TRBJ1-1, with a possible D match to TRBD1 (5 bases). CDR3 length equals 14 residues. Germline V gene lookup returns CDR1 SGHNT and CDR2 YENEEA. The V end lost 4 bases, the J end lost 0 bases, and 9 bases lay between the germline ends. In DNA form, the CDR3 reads TGTGCCAGCAGCTACGGACAAATGAACACTGAAGCTTTCTTT. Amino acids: CASSYGQMNTEAFF.

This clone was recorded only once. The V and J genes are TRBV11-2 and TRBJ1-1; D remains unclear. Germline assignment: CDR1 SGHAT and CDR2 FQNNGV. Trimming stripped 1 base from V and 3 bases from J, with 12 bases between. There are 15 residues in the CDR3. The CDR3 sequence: CASSLVGWRDTEAFF. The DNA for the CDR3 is TGTGCCAGCAGCTTAGTAGGCTGGAGGGACACTGAAGCTTTCTTT.

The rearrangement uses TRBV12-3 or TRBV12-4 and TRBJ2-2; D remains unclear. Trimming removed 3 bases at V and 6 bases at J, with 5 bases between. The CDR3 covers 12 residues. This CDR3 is CASSFVPGELFF. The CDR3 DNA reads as TGTGCCAGCAGTTTCGTCCCCGGGGAGCTGTTTTTT.

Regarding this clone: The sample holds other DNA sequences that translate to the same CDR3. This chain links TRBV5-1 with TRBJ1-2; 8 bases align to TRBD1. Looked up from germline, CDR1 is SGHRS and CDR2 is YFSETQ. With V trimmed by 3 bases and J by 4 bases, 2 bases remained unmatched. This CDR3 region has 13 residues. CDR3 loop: CASSSTGVYGYTF. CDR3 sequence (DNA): TGCGCCAGCAGCTCGACAGGGGTCTATGGCTACACCTTC.

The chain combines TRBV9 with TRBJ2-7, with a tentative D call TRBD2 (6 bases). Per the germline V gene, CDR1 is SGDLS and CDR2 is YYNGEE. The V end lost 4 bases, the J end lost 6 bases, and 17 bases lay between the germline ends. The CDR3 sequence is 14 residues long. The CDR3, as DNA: TGTGCCAGCAGCAGAGAGACTAGGGGCGCCGAGCAGTACTTC. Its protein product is CASSRETRGAEQYF. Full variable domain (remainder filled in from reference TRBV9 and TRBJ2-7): DSGVTQTPKHLITATGQRVTLRCSPRSGDLSVYWYQQSLDQGLQFLIQYYNGEERAKGNILERFSAQQFPDLHSELNLSSLELGDSALYFCASSRETRGAEQYFGPGTRLTVT.

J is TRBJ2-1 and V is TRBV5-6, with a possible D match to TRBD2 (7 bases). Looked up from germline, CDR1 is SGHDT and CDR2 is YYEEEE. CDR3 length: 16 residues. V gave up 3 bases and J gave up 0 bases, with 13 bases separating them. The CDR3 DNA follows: TGTGCCAGCAGCTCGACCGGGGGGCCCTCCTACAATGAGCAGTTCTTC. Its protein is CASSSTGGPSYNEQFF.

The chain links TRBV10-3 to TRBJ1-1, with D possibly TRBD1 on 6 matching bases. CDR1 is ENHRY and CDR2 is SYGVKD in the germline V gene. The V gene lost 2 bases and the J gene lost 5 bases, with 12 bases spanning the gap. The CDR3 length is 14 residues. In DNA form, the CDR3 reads TGTGCCATCAGTGAGCAGGGGCGTAGGACTGAAGCTTTCTTT. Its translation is CAISEQGRRTEAFF.

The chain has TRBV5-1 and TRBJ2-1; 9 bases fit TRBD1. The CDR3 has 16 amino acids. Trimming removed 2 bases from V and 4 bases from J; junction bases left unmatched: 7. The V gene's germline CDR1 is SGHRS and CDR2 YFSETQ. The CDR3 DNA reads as TGCGCCAGCAGCTTACAAGCCGGGACAGGGTACAATGAGCAGTTCTTC. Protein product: CASSLQAGTGYNEQFF.

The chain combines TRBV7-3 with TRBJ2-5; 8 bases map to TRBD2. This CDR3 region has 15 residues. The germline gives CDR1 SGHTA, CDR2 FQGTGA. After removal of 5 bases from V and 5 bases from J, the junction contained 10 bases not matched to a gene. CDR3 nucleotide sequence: TGTGCCAGCAGCCGTCGTGGCGGGGGGCCTGAGACCCAGTACTTC. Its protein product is CASSRRGGGPETQYF.

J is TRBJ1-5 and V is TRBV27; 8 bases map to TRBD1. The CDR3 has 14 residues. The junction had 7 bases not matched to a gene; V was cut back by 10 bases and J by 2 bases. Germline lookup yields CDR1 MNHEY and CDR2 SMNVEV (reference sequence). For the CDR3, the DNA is TGTGCCACCCAAGGACAGGGTGGCAATCAGCCCCAGCATTTT. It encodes CATQGQGGNQPQHF.

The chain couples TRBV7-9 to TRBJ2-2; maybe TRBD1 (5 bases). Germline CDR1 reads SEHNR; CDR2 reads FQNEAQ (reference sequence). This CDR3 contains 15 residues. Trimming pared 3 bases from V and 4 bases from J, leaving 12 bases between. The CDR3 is CASSLHQGSTGELFF. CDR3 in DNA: TGTGCCAGCAGCTTGCACCAGGGTTCCACCGGGGAGCTGTTTTTT.

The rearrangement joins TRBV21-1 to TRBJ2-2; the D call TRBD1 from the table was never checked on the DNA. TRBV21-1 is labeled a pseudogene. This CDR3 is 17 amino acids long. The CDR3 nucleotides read TGTGCCAGCAGCAAGCAATCCCGGGACAGGGTGCCCGGGGAGCTGTTTTTT. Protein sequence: CASSKQSRDRVPGELFF.

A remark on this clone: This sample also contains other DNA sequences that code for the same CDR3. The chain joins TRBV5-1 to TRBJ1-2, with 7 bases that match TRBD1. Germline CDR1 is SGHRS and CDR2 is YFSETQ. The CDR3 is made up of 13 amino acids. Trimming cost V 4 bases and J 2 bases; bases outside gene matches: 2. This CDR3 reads CASSLGQNYGYTF. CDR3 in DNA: TGCGCCAGCAGCCTGGGACAGAACTATGGCTACACCTTC.

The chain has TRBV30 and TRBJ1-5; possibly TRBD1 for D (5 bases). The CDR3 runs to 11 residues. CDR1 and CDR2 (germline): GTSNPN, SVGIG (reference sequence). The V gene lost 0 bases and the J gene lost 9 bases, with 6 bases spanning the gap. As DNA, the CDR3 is TGTGCCTGGAGTGTGGGGGGGCCCCAGCATTTT. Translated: CAWSVGGPQHF.